A single sample is the source of the 26 T cell receptor beta chains below, sequenced in a study of T cells in Graves' hyperthyroidism and ophthalmopathy. There were TCR beta CDR3 regions amplified from RNA transcripts. The HTBI primer set was used in a first-round RT-PCR of the TCR CDR3. TCRdb processed the multiplex PCR reads anew with MiXCR; each CDR3 protein has one entry. The sample contains 640,000 or so distinct CDR3 sequences, 13% to 15% of which appear only once. Sequences were obtained from blood. All receptors derive from a young woman with Graves' ophthalmopathy.

Ten or more counts support this clonotype. This chain uses TRBV20-1 with TRBJ2-3; 9 positions agree with TRBD2. Per germline, CDR1 DFQATT and CDR2 SNEGSKA (reference sequence). V shed 1 base, J shed 2 bases, and the junction held 7 bases outside the gene matches. The CDR3 spans 16 residues. CDR3 protein: CSARGDSGRYTDTQYF. The CDR3 nucleotides read TGCAGTGCTAGAGGTGATAGCGGGAGATACACAGATACGCAGTATTTT.

This clonotype was counted at least ten times. This sequence joins TRBV20-1 and TRBJ2-7, with TRBD2 matching 8 bases. The CDR3 is 14 residues long. The V gene end was trimmed by 5 bases and the J gene end by 0 bases; junction bases not matched to a gene: 6. Germline assignment: CDR1 DFQATT and CDR2 SNEGSKA (reference sequence). CDR3 coding DNA: TGCAGTGCTGTACCCGGGACTAGCTCCTACGAGCAGTACTTC. It specifies CSAVPGTSSYEQYF.

This clonotype was counted ten times or more. The V call is TRBV12-3 or TRBV12-4, the J call TRBJ2-6; D is unclear. The CDR3 runs to 16 residues. Trimming shortened V by 7 bases and J by 0 bases, and 13 bases separated the two germline ends. In DNA form, the CDR3 reads TGTGCCAGCACCCCTGGTGGTAGCTCTGGGGCCAACGTCCTGACTTTC. It yields the protein CASTPGGSSGANVLTF.

This chain connects TRBV7-3 to TRBJ2-7; TRBD2 matches at 8 bases. The CDR3 sequence is 12 residues long. V shed 6 bases, J shed 9 bases, and the junction held 7 bases outside the gene matches. The germline V gene has CDR1 SGHTA and CDR2 FQGTGA. The CDR3 DNA follows: TGTGCCAGCAGGCGGTCGGGAGGGGGGCAGTACTTC. This translates into CASRRSGGGQYF.

In this sample, this clonotype turned up many times. The V and J genes are TRBV6-1 and TRBJ2-5; the D gene is possibly TRBD2 (6 bases). The CDR3 has 13 residues. Per the germline V gene, CDR1 is MNHNS and CDR2 is SASEGT. Trimming took 5 bases from V and 5 from J, leaving 12 bases between them. The CDR3 DNA follows: TGTGCCAGCAGTTGGGACTGGCGGGAGACCCAGTACTTC. It is translated as CASSWDWRETQYF.

This clonotype was observed at least ten times. In nucleotides, the CDR3 is TGTGCCAGCAGCTTACAGGCAGGGAACACCGGGGAGCTGTTTTTT. Protein: CASSLQAGNTGELFF. The chain joins TRBV7-3 to TRBJ2-2; no definite D call. Trimming removed 2 bases from V and 1 base from J, with 8 bases in between. Germline V CDR1 and CDR2: SGHTA, FQGTGA. The CDR3 length is 15 residues.

This clonotype has a count of ten or more. The chain is built from TRBV6-5 and TRBJ1-1; no clear D gene. CDR3 size: 11 residues. CDR1 MNHEY and CDR2 SVGAGI come from the germline V gene. The V end was cut by 2 bases, the J end by 9 bases, with 7 bases between. CDR3 residues: CASSYGVKAFF. CDR3 sequence (DNA): TGTGCCAGCAGTTACGGGGTTAAAGCTTTCTTT.

This clonotype has at least ten counts. The CDR3: CASSLAGARETQYF. CDR3 DNA: TGTGCCAGCAGCTTAGCGGGGGCGCGTGAGACCCAGTACTTC. The gene calls are TRBV7-2 and TRBJ2-5; possibly TRBD1 for D (6 bases). Germline values: CDR1 SGHTA, CDR2 FQGNSA. The V end lost 0 bases, the J end lost 5 bases, and 10 bases lay between the germline ends. This CDR3 contains 14 residues.

This clonotype was seen only once. The genes are TRBV15 and TRBJ2-7; D might be TRBD1 (5 bases). Germline V gene lookup returns CDR1 LNHNV and CDR2 YYDKDF (reference sequence). The CDR3 extends over 13 amino acids. V was cut by 5 bases and J by 5 bases, with 13 bases left in between. CDR3 DNA sequence: TGTGCCACCAGCTGGGGCAGGTCAAACGAGCAGTACTTC. Residues: CATSWGRSNEQYF.

With regard to this clonotype: Just one base apart from a much larger clone, this may be a read error. The J gene is TRBJ2-5, the V gene TRBV20-1; D ambiguous. This CDR3 is 15 amino acids long. Germline CDR1 is DFQATT and CDR2 is SNEGSKA (reference sequence). In nucleotides, the CDR3 is TGCAGTGCTAGTTCTCCCGAGCGAACCCAAGGGACCCAGTACTTC. This sequence encodes CSASSPERTQGTQYF.

DNA of the CDR3: TGTGCCAGCTCGCCCAGGACAGGGGGAAGCTCTGGGGCCAACGTCCTGACTTTC. This sequence encodes CASSPRTGGSSGANVLTF. V and J are TRBV18 and TRBJ2-6; 10 bases are shared with TRBD1. CDR3 length equals 18 residues. J lost 0 bases, V lost 6 bases, and 8 bases had no gene match. Germline loops: CDR1 KGHSH, CDR2 LQKENI.

This clonotype has just a few counts. The CDR3 is CASSLSPQMPQHF. The CDR3 bases are TGTGCCAGCAGTTTATCCCCCCAGATGCCCCAGCATTTT. The chain is built from TRBV27 and TRBJ1-5; no definite D call. The CDR3 contains 13 residues. Germline CDR1 is MNHEY and CDR2 is SMNVEV (reference sequence). Between the trimmed V and J ends, which lost 0 bases and 9 bases, there was a span of 9 bases.

This clonotype was seen ten or more times. The V and J genes are TRBV15 and TRBJ1-1; tentatively, D is TRBD1 (5 bases). Germline V gene data show CDR1 as LNHNV and CDR2 as YYDKDF (reference sequence). This CDR3 has 16 amino acids. The V gene lost 5 bases and the J gene lost 0 bases, with 16 bases spanning the gap. The CDR3 loop is CATSPRRGRMNTEAFF. CDR3 coding DNA: TGTGCCACCAGCCCCCGAAGGGGCAGGATGAACACTGAAGCTTTCTTT.

On this clonotype itself: One end of the junction varies from germline; a read error may be responsible. The chain employs TRBV20-1 and TRBJ2-5; 9 bases are a match to TRBD2. In germline, CDR1 is DFQATT, CDR2 SNEGSKA (reference sequence). The CDR3 runs to 13 residues. CDR3: CSARAGGGETQYF. DNA for the CDR3: TGCAGTGCGAGAGCGGGAGGCGGGGAGACCCAGTACTTC.

This clonotype was found many times. The rearrangement joins TRBV5-1 to TRBJ2-7; 13 positions agree with TRBD2. V was clipped by 4 bases and J by 4 bases; unmatched bases: 8. CDR3 length equals 16 residues. Germline lookup yields CDR1 SGHRS and CDR2 YFSETQ. This CDR3 reads CASSTGTSGNLYEQYF. The CDR3 region has the DNA TGCGCCAGCAGCACAGGGACTAGCGGGAACCTGTACGAGCAGTACTTC.

This clonotype has a count of ten or more. The chain employs TRBV30 and TRBJ1-3, with TRBD1 matching over 7 bases. Trimming removed 8 bases from V and 1 base from J; junction bases left unmatched: 2. CDR3 length equals 12 residues. CDR1 GTSNPN and CDR2 SVGIG come from the germline V gene (reference sequence). The CDR3 DNA reads TGTGCCCAGACAGGGTCTGGAAACACCATATATTTT. Its translation is CAQTGSGNTIYF. Looking up the rest from reference TRBV30 and TRBJ1-3 gives the full variable domain: SQTIHQWPATLVQPVGSPLSLECTVEGTSNPNLYWYRQAAGRGLQLLFYSVGIGQISSEVPQNLSASRPQDRQFILSSKKLLLSDSGFYLCAQTGSGNTIYFGEGSWLTVV.

Details on this clonotype: This may come from a read error, since a much larger clone is one base off. The gene calls are TRBV30 and TRBJ2-7, with D tentatively TRBD1 or TRBD2 (5 bases each). The germline CDR1 and CDR2 sequences are GTSNPN and SVGIG (reference sequence). Trimming shortened V by 3 bases and J by 2 bases, and 11 bases separated the two germline ends. This CDR3 comprises 13 residues. For the CDR3, the DNA is TGTGCCTGGAGGGGGACCGGAGCCTACGAGCAGTACTTC. Amino acid sequence: CAWRGTGAYEQYF.

This clonotype was observed many times. The chain uses TRBV7-9 and TRBJ2-1; 12 bases map to TRBD2. This CDR3 comprises 17 residues. CDR1 SEHNR and CDR2 FQNEAQ come from the germline V gene (reference sequence). The trim removed 3 bases at V and 8 bases at J, leaving 11 bases unmatched. In DNA form, the CDR3 reads TGTGCCAGCAGCTTCCCTCTTCTAGCGGGAGGGGGCGATGAGCAGTTCTTC. Translation: CASSFPLLAGGGDEQFF.

This clonotype was detected ten times or more. J is TRBJ1-2 and V is TRBV3-1, with D unresolved. This CDR3 contains 14 residues. With 1 base removed from V and 6 bases from J, the gap between germline ends came to 12 bases. From germline, CDR1 is LGHDT and CDR2 YNNKEL (reference sequence). CDR3 sequence reads: CASSQVPPSDGYTF. The CDR3 nucleotides are TGTGCCAGCAGCCAAGTCCCACCGAGTGATGGCTACACCTTC.

This clonotype was recorded at least ten times. The CDR3 nucleotides are TGTGCCTGGAGTAAAGGGCAGGGAGATCAGCCCCAGCATTTT. It translates to CAWSKGQGDQPQHF. J is TRBJ1-5 and V is TRBV30, with a possible D match to TRBD1 (5 bases). CDR1 is GTSNPN and CDR2 is SVGIG in the germline V gene (reference sequence). The CDR3 runs 14 residues. V gave up 2 bases and J gave up 5 bases, with 13 bases separating them.

This clonotype was observed at least ten times. The genes are TRBV10-3 and TRBJ2-7; 8 bases match TRBD2. This CDR3 is built from 16 residues. CDR1 is ENHRY and CDR2 is SYGVKD in the germline V gene. V lost 4 bases and J lost 0; bases outside the gene matches: 8. CDR3 sequence reads: CAISGPLSGSSYEQYF. The CDR3 bases are TGTGCCATCAGTGGGCCTTTGAGCGGGAGCTCCTACGAGCAGTACTTC.

The chain couples TRBV14 to TRBJ2-5; the D is unclear. Germline V gives CDR1 SGHDN, CDR2 FVKESK. The CDR3 extends over 15 amino acids. The V gene lost 2 bases and the J gene lost 0 bases, with 10 bases spanning the gap. CDR3 sequence reads: CASSQWYGYQETQYF. Written as DNA, the CDR3 is TGTGCCAGCAGCCAATGGTACGGATACCAAGAGACCCAGTACTTC. Looking up the rest from reference TRBV14 and TRBJ2-5 gives the full variable domain: EAGVTQFPSHSVIEKGQTVTLRCDPISGHDNLYWYRRVMGKEIKFLLHFVKESKQDESGMPNNRFLAERTGGTYSTLKVQPAELEDSGVYFCASSQWYGYQETQYFGPGTRLLVL.

The genes are TRBV28 and TRBJ1-1; possibly TRBD1 for D (5 bases). The germline V gene encodes CDR1 MDHEN and CDR2 SYDVKM. Trimming removed 8 bases from V and 0 bases from J, with 13 bases in between. The CDR3 extends over 14 amino acids. Here the CDR3 DNA reads TGTGCCAGCCGTGGGGGAGAACTGAACACTGAAGCTTTCTTT. Protein: CASRGGELNTEAFF.

With respect to this clonotype: The conserved phenylalanine or tryptophan is not found at the CDR3 terminus, so this likely reflects a read error. The rearrangement uses TRBV6-2 or TRBV6-3 and TRBJ2-1, with 8 bases that match TRBD2. V dropped 9 bases and J dropped 4; count of bases not matched to a gene: 5. The CDR3 has 13 amino acids. Germline assignment: CDR1 MNHEY and CDR2 SVGEGT. CDR3 DNA sequence: TGTGCCAGTCTTAGCGGGGTTTACAATGAGCAGTTCCTC. This encodes CASLSGVYNEQFL.

This clonotype has at least ten counts. The genes are TRBV28 and TRBJ2-7; D perhaps matches TRBD1 (6 bases). Deletions cut 6 bases from V and 4 bases from J, with 16 bases between. The CDR3 has 14 residues. Germline CDR1 reads MDHEN; CDR2 reads SYDVKM. The CDR3 reads CASSLGGSTYEQYF. The DNA of the CDR3 is TGTGCCAGCAGCCTAGGGGGATCCACGTACGAGCAGTACTTC.

This clonotype was seen many times. This rearrangement joins TRBV28 to TRBJ2-7; maybe TRBD1 (6 bases). Looked up from germline, CDR1 is MDHEN and CDR2 is SYDVKM. This CDR3 is 12 amino acids long. V was clipped by 9 bases and J by 4 bases, with 13 bases between them. CDR3 coding DNA: TGTGCCAGTACCGGGACACCATACGAGCAGTACTTC. Its translation: CASTGTPYEQYF.